The present entry profiles one TCR beta chain with its context. No antigen is known for it. These data belong to a study of graft-versus-host responses after intestinal transplantation. Study overall: Each transplant was multivisceral, liver-intestinal, or isolated intestinal. Study-level findings and limits: Recipient bone marrow held GvH clones, some seen earlier in ileum or blood. Within allografts, high graft-versus-host to host-versus-graft clonal ratios were seen among patients with graft-donor T cell macrochimerism.

TCRdb's copy holds only in-frame clones and misses some; the assay was immunoSEQ multiplex PCR. The sample has 15,000 to 20,000 clones; approximately 90% are singletons. J lost 0 bases, V lost 6 bases, and 4 bases had no gene match. Germline assignment: CDR1 SQVTM and CDR2 ANQGSEA. CDR3 size: 13 residues. The origin of this receptor is a human patient who received an intestinal transplant, so some T cells may come from the graft donor. V usage is TRBV29-1 and J usage is TRBJ1-1, with TRBD1 identical over 7 bases. This specimen was PBMCs, taken approximately 370 days after transplant. CDR3 nucleotide sequence: TGCAGCGTGGGGGACAGACTGAACACTGAAGCTTTCTTT. Translating gives CSVGDRLNTEAFF.